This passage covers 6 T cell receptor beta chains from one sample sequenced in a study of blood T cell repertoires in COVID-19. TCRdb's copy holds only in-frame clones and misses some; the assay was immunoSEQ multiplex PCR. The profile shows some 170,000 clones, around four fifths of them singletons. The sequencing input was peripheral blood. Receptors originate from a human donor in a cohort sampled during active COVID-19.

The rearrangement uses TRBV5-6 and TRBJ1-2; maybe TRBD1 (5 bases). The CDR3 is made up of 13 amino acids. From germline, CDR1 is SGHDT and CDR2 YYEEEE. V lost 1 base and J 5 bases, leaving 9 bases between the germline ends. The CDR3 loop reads CASSLRQLYGYTF. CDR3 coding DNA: TGTGCCAGCAGCTTGAGACAGCTTTATGGCTACACCTTC.

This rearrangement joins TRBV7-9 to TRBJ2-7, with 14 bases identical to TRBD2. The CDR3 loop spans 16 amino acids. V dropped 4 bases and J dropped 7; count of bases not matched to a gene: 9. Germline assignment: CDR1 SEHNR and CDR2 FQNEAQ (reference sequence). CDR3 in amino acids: CASSSGVGLAGGEQYF. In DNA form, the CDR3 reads TGTGCCAGCAGCTCCGGGGTTGGACTAGCGGGAGGTGAGCAGTACTTC. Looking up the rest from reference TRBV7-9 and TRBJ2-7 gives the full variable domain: DTGVSQNPRHKITKRGQNVTFRCDPISEHNRLYWYRQTLGQGPEFLTYFQNEAQLEKSRLLSDRFSAERPKGSFSTLEIQRTEQGDSAMYLCASSSGVGLAGGEQYFGPGTRLTVT.

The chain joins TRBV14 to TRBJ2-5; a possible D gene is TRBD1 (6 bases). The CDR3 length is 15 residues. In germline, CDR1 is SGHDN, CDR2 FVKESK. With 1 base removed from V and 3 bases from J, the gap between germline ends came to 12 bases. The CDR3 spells CASSQARGREETQYF. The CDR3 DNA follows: TGTGCCAGCAGCCAAGCAAGGGGGAGAGAAGAGACCCAGTACTTC.

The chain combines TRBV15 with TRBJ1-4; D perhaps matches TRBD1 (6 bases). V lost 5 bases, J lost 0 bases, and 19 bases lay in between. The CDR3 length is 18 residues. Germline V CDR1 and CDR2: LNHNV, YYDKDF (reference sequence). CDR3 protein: CATSFVITGFATNEKLFF. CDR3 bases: TGTGCCACCAGCTTCGTAATCACAGGGTTCGCAACTAATGAAAAACTGTTTTTT.

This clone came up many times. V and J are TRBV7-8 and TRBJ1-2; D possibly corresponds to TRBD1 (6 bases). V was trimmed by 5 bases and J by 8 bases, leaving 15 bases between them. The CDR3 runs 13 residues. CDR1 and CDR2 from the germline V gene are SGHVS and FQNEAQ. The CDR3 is CASSVGGARGYTF. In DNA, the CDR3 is TGTGCCAGCAGCGTTGGGGGGGCGCGCGGCTACACCTTC.

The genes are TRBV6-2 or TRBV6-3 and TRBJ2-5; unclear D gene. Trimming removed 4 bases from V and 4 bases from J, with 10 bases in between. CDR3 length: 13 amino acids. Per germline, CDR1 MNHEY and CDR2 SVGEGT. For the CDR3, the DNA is TGTGCCAGCAGTTCTCGCGGTAGAGAGACCCAGTACTTC. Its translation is CASSSRGRETQYF.